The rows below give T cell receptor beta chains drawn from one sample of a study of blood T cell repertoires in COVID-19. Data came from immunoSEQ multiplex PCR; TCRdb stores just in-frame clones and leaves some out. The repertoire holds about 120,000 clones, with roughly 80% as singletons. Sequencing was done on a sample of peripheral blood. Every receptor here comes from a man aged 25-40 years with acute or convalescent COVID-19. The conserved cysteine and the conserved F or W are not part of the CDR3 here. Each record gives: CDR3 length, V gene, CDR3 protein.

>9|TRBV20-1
SARDFSEAF
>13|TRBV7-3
ASSLGTSSDNEQF
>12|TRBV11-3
ASSTGGGSLEQF
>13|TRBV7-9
ASSLGDTNTGELF
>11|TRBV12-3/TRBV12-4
ASSSPGTEEGY
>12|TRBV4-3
ASSQVLVTDTQY
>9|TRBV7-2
ASSFGQEST
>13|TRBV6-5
ATSTSVLAKNIQY
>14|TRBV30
AWSVRWGETNEKLF
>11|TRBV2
ASNARGPSPLH
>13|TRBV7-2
ASSLGDRGRYEQY
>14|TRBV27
ASSLSGTGANQPQH
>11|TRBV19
ASSNAYNSPLH
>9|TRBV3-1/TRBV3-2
ACRGQETQY
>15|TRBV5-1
ASSIRAGESGTGELF
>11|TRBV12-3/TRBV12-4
ASSIGINNEQF
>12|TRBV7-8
ASSLGGRSTEAF
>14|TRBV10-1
ASSERGQGDCCGYT
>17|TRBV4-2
ASSQVGVGVGDNNQPQH
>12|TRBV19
ASSMPGLSYGYT
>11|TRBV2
ASSGSGNSPLH
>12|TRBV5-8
ASLSGTNTGELF
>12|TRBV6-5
ASSYRLSSYEQY
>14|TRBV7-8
ASSLALAGGYYEQY
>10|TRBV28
ASLGREEKLF
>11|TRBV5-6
ASSPSRQGVYT
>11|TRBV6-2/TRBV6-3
ASSVQLNTEAF
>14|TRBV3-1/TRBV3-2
ASSPLAGGPRDTQY
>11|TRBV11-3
ASSLAHTTEAF
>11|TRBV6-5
ATRRESSYEQY
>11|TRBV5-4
ASSWTLGETQY
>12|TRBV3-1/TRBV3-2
ASSQTGSTDTQY
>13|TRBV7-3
ASSLTGGGTGELF
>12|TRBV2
AGSEQGRGTEAF
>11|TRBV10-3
ATGLAGGPGQF
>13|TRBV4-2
ASSQFGGGYNEQF
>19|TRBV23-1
ASSQLGASPTGGNLNQPQH
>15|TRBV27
ASSRIDSHLAYNEQF
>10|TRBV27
ASSFRNSPLH
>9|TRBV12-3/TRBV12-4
ASSPRNEQF
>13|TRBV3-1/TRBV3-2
ASSQDWAANYGYT
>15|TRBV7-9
ASSLWADRSGANVLT
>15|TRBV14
ASSFRDSTWTNYGYT
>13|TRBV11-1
ASSLGRQGFNEQF
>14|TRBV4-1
ASSRAAGGSTGELF